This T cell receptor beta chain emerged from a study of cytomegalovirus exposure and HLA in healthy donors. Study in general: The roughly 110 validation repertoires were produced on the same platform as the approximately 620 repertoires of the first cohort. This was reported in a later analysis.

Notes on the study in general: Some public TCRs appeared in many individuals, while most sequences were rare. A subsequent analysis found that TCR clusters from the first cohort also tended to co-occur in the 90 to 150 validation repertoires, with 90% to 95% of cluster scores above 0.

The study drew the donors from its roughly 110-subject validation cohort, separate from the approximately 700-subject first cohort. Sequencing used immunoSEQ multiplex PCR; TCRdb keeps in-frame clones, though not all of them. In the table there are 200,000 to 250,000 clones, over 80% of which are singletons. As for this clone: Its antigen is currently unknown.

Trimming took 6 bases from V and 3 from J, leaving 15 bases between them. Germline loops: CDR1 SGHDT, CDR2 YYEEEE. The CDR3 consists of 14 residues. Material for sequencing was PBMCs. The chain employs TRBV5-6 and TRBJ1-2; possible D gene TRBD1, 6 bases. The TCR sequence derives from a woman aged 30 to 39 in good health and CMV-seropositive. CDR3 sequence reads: CASIQGGRDYGYTF. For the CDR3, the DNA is TGTGCCAGCATCCAAGGGGGGCGCGACTATGGCTACACCTTC.